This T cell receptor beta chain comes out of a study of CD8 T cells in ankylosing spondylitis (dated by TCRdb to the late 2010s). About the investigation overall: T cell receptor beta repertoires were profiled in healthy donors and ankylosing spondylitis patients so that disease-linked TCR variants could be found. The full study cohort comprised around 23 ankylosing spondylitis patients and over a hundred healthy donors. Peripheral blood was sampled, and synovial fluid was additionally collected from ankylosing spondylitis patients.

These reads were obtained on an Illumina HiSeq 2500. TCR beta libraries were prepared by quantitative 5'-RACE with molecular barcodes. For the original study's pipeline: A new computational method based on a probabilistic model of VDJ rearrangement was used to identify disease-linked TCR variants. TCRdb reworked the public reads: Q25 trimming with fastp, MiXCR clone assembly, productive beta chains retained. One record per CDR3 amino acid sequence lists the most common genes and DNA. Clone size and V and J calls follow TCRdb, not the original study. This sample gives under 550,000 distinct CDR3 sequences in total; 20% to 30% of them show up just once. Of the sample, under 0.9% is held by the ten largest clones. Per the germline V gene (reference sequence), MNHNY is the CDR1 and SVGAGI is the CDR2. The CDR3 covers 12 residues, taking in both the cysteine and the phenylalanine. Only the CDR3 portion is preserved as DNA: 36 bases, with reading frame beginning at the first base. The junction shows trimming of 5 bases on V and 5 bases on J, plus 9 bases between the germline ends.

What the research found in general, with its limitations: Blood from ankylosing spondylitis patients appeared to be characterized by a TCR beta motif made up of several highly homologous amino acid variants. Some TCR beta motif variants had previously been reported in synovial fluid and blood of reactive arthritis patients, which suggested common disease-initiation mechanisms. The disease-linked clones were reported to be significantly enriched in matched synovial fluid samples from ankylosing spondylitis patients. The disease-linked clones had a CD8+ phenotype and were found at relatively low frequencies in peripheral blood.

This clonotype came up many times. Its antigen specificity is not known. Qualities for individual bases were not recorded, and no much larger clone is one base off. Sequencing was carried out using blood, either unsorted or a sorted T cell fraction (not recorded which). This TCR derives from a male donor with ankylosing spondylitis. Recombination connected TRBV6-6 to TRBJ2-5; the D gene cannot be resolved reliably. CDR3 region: CASSPYSETQYF. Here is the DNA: TGTGCCAGCAGTCCGTATAGTGAGACCCAGTACTTC.